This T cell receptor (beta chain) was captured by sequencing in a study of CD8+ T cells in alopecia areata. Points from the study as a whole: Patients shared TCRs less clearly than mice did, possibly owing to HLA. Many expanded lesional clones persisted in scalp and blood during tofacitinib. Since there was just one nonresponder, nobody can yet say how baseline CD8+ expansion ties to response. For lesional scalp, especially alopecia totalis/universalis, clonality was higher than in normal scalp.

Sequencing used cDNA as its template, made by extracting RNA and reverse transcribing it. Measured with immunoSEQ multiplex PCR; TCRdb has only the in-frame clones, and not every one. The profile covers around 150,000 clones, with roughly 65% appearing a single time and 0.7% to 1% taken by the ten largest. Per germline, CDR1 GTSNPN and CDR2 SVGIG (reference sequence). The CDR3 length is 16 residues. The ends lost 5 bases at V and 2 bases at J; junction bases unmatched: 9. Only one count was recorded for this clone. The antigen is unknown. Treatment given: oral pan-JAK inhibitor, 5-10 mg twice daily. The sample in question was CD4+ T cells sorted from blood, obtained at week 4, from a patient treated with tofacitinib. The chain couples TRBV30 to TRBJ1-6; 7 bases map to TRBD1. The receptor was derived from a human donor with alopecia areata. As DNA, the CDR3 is TGTGCCTGGCGACAGGGAGCAATGGCCTATAATTCACCCCTCCACTTT. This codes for CAWRQGAMAYNSPLHF.